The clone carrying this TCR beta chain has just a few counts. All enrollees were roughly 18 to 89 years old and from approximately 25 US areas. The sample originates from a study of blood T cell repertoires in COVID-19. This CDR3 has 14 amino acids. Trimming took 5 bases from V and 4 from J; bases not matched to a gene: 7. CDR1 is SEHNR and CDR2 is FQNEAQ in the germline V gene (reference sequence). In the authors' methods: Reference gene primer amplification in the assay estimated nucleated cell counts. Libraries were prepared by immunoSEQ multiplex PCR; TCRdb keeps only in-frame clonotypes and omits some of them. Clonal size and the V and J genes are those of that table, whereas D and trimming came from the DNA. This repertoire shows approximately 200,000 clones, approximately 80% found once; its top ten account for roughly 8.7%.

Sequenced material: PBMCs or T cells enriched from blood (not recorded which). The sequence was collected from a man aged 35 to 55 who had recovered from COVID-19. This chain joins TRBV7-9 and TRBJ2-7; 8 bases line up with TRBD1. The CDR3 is CASSNQGAVYEQYF. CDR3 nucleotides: TGTGCCAGCAGCAACCAGGGGGCAGTGTACGAGCAGTACTTC.